These 17 T cell receptor beta chains were all obtained from the same sample, sequenced in a study of T cell repertoires in cytomegalovirus infection. TCRdb recomputed calls from the reads with MiXCR, one row per CDR3 protein. The sample comprises approximately 320,000 distinct CDR3 sequences, 9.5% of which are singletons, and around 4% rests with the top ten. The sequenced sample consisted of PBMCs. The receptors shown here come from a human donor in good health (CMV status not recorded). Some clones in this sample may be carry-over from other donors' samples.

This clonotype was found many times. This chain joins TRBV7-2 and TRBJ1-4, with D unresolved. Germline CDR1 and CDR2: SGHTA and FQGNSA. V gave up 7 bases and J gave up 8 bases, with 14 bases separating them. The CDR3 has 13 residues. The CDR3 DNA sequence: TGTGCCAGCACCCCTGAGTGGGGAGAAAAACTGTTTTTT. Protein: CASTPEWGEKLFF. Full variable domain (missing parts from reference TRBV7-2 and TRBJ1-4): GAGVSQSPSNKVTEKGKDVELRCDPISGHTALYWYRQSLGQGLEFLIYFQGNSAPDKSGLPSDRFSAERTGGSVSTLTIQRTQQEDSAVYLCASTPEWGEKLFFGSGTQLSVL.

This clonotype was counted many times. This chain joins TRBV29-1 and TRBJ1-3; D not resolved. The CDR3 loop spans 11 amino acids. The V gene lost 5 bases and the J gene lost 6 bases, with 8 bases spanning the gap. Germline-derived CDR1 and CDR2 are SQVTM and ANQGSEA. CDR3 protein: CSVFTVNTIYF. Here the CDR3 DNA reads TGCAGCGTTTTTACCGTAAACACCATATATTTT.

V and J are TRBV4-1 and TRBJ1-1, with TRBD1 matching 7 bases. The CDR3 has 14 residues. V gave up 4 bases and J gave up 5 bases; unmatched junction bases: 7. The germline V gene encodes CDR1 MGHRA and CDR2 YSYEKL. CDR3 nucleotides: TGCGCCAGCAGCCCTCTGACAGGGAGGACTGAAGCTTTCTTT. It encodes CASSPLTGRTEAFF.

This chain joins TRBV20-1 and TRBJ2-7, with D tentatively TRBD1 (6 bases). The CDR3 spans 15 residues. Germline V gene data show CDR1 as DFQATT and CDR2 as SNEGSKA (reference sequence). With 6 bases removed from V and 0 bases from J, the gap between germline ends came to 18 bases. The CDR3 loop reads CSAPRAGTFSYEQYF. The CDR3 bases are TGCAGTGCCCCCCGGGCAGGGACATTCTCCTACGAGCAGTACTTC.

This rearrangement joins TRBV27 to TRBJ2-7; 15 nucleotides align to TRBD2. Germline V CDR1 and CDR2: MNHEY, SMNVEV (reference sequence). V gave up 6 bases and J gave up 0 bases; unmatched junction bases: 6. CDR3 length: 17 amino acids. Here the CDR3 DNA reads TGTGCCAGCAGACCTGGGACTAGCGGGAGGAGCTCCTACGAGCAGTACTTC. This sequence encodes CASRPGTSGRSSYEQYF.

This clonotype was counted ten times or more. CDR3: CSARVGGSAQGAFF. The CDR3 DNA follows: TGCAGTGCTAGAGTAGGGGGATCGGCCCAGGGGGCTTTCTTT. This sequence joins TRBV20-1 and TRBJ1-1; D might be TRBD1 (6 bases). The CDR3 is 14 residues long. Trimming took off 1 base at V and 11 bases at J, with 20 bases between the two ends. Germline V gene lookup returns CDR1 DFQATT and CDR2 SNEGSKA (reference sequence).

This clonotype was observed a few times. CDR3 sequence (DNA): TGTGCCAGCACACTGACAGGGAGTAAGTCCTACGAGCAGTACTTC. Amino acids: CASTLTGSKSYEQYF. J is TRBJ2-7 and V is TRBV12-3 or TRBV12-4; TRBD1 aligns across 7 bases. V lost 7 bases, J lost 1 base, and 10 bases stayed unmatched. This CDR3 is 15 amino acids long.

This clonotype was found a few times. CDR3 nucleotides: TGCGCCAGCAGCCCCCGAGCGGACAGGGCTCGTGGCTACACCTTC. Translating gives CASSPRADRARGYTF. The J gene is TRBJ1-2, the V gene TRBV4-1, with 8 bases matching TRBD1. Germline V gene sequence: CDR1 MGHRA, CDR2 YSYEKL. With V trimmed by 4 bases and J by 7 bases, 11 bases remained unmatched. The CDR3 has 15 residues.

This clonotype was picked up a small number of times. The rearrangement uses TRBV28 and TRBJ2-3, with D perhaps being TRBD1 or TRBD2 (6 bases each). Germline CDR1 is MDHEN and CDR2 is SYDVKM. The CDR3 length is 15 residues. The V and J ends lost 7 bases and 4 bases respectively, with 18 bases between them. In nucleotides, the CDR3 is TGTGCCAGCACCCGTTACGGGGGCCAATCAGATACGCAGTATTTT. It codes for CASTRYGGQSDTQYF.

This clonotype was seen repeatedly, ten times or more. The chain is built from TRBV7-2 and TRBJ1-4, with 9 bases identical to TRBD1. The CDR3 covers 15 residues. CDR1 is SGHTA, CDR2 FQGNSA, per germline. Unmatched junction bases numbered 1, after V lost 0 bases and J lost 5 bases. The CDR3 sequence: CASSLAGTGNEKLFF. CDR3 bases: TGTGCCAGCAGCTTAGCCGGGACAGGGAATGAAAAACTGTTTTTT.

This clonotype was recorded many times. The chain has TRBV7-8 and TRBJ2-7; D is unresolved. This CDR3 has 11 residues. The V and J ends lost 3 bases and 3 bases respectively, with 3 bases between them. The germline V gene encodes CDR1 SGHVS and CDR2 FQNEAQ. CDR3: CASSFNYEQYF. CDR3 in DNA: TGTGCCAGCAGCTTTAACTACGAGCAGTACTTC.

The table lists this clonotype with many counts. The chain combines TRBV7-9 with TRBJ1-1; D not resolved. Trimming removed 1 base at V and 5 bases at J, with 8 bases between. CDR1 SEHNR and CDR2 FQNEAQ come from the germline V gene (reference sequence). This CDR3 is built from 13 residues. The CDR3 loop reads CASSLDIQTEAFF. CDR3 nucleotides: TGTGCCAGCAGCTTAGACATTCAAACTGAAGCTTTCTTT.

The V gene is TRBV12-3 or TRBV12-4, the J gene TRBJ2-1; 7 bases align to TRBD2. CDR3 size: 16 residues. Unmatched junction bases numbered 14, after V lost 5 bases and J lost 7 bases. The CDR3 spells CASSPGGGLGQNEQFF. CDR3 nucleotides: TGTGCCAGCAGTCCGGGGGGAGGGTTAGGCCAAAATGAGCAGTTCTTC.

The chain has TRBV10-3 and TRBJ1-2; 7 nucleotides align to TRBD1. V shed 6 bases and J 4 bases; nucleotides not matched to a gene: 5. This CDR3 is built from 13 residues. Looked up from germline, CDR1 is ENHRY and CDR2 is SYGVKD. The CDR3 DNA is TGTGCCATCAGGACAGGGTCCGGCTATGGCTACACCTTC. Residues: CAIRTGSGYGYTF.

In this sample, this clonotype turned up many times. The V call is TRBV7-2, the J call TRBJ2-7; D gene ambiguous. Germline CDR1 reads SGHTA; CDR2 reads FQGNSA. The CDR3 length is 14 residues. Trimming took off 1 base at V and 1 base at J, with 8 bases between the two ends. CDR3 residues: CASSLESGSYEQYF. The CDR3 bases are TGTGCCAGCAGCTTAGAGTCGGGTTCCTACGAGCAGTACTTC.

This clonotype was counted ten times or more. The V and J genes are TRBV7-2 and TRBJ2-3, with D tentatively TRBD1 or TRBD2 (5 bases each). V lost 5 bases and J lost 6, with 21 bases in between. The V gene's germline CDR1 is SGHTA and CDR2 FQGNSA. This CDR3 spans 16 amino acids. The CDR3 spells CASSPRRTGPGDTQYF. Written as DNA, the CDR3 is TGTGCCAGCAGCCCCCGTCGGACGGGGCCCGGGGATACGCAGTATTTT.

A few counts support this clonotype. The chain combines TRBV20-1 with TRBJ1-2; 7 nucleotides align to TRBD1. The V gene end was trimmed by 6 bases and the J gene end by 4 bases; junction bases not matched to a gene: 8. The CDR3 is 13 amino acids. Germline assignment: CDR1 DFQATT and CDR2 SNEGSKA (reference sequence). The CDR3 loop reads CSAGRQGPYGYTF. DNA of the CDR3: TGCAGTGCGGGGAGACAGGGACCCTATGGCTACACCTTC.